This T cell receptor beta chain was sequenced during a study of response to subunit inactivated influenza vaccine (dated by TCRdb to about 2018). At the level of the whole study: Deep quantitative T cell receptor repertoire profiling was used in the study to track responses to a trivalent subunit inactivated influenza vaccine.

A distance of 11 bases separates the germline ends of V and J, which lose 2 bases and 6 bases respectively. Reading the germline V gene gives CDR1 MNHEY and CDR2 SVGEGT. The CDR3, from cysteine to phenylalanine, totals 14 residues. Kept here is only the CDR3 DNA, which spans 42 bases and is read in frame from base 1. Results and caveats for the whole study, not just this receptor: It was suggested by the authors that each seasonal influenza vaccination may recruit only a limited number of new T cells.

Turning to this clonotype: The clone's antigen remains unknown. Base-call qualities are not available, and no considerably larger clone is one nucleotide away.

Library preparation employed RT-PCR. Sequencing used an Illumina HiSeq 2500. Using fastp at Q25 and MiXCR, TCRdb reprocessed the public reads and kept productive beta chains. Records with the same CDR3 protein are collapsed into one entry carrying the most frequent genes and DNA. The sample yields over 750,000 distinct CDR3 sequences; 21% were counted once. The top ten constitute about 10% of the sample. The TCR originated in a man aged 50 or older who received an inactivated influenza vaccine. Donor details come from another sample of the same person, matched by shared clones. The source material was PBMCs from blood, sampled 5 to 6 days after vaccination. The V and J segments used are TRBV6-2 or TRBV6-3 and TRBJ2-4, and TRBD1 may be the D gene, going by 6 matching bases. The nucleotide sequence is given as TGTGCCAGCAGTTACGCGACAGGCTTAAACATTCAGTACTTC. It encodes CASSYATGLNIQYF.